This section outlines one T cell receptor beta chain sequence together with its context. Its antigen is not identified. The source of the sample is a study of blood T cells in healthy people across ages. Overall study results and limits: In long-lived donors, naive CD4+ cell counts and diversity exceeded those of aged donors. Researchers judged that diversity estimates from one million T cells fell short of true values. Observed TCR beta diversity per million T cells went down as age went up. This fall followed a roughly linear course with age.

A second about 7 to 11 cycle PCR used barcoded and J-beta primers. TCRdb ran MiXCR on the 5' RACE reads and lists one entry per CDR3 protein. The sample includes roughly 800,000 distinct CDR3 sequences, 58% of them seen just once. The sequence was collected from a man aged 25-45 years in good health. The sequenced sample consisted of blood.

CDR3 amino acids: CATSRDFMGSLTYEQYF. The CDR3 DNA sequence: TGTGCCACCAGCAGAGATTTTATGGGCAGTTTAACCTACGAGCAGTACTTC. J is TRBJ2-7 and V is TRBV15; D remains ambiguous. This CDR3 has 17 residues. V shed 0 bases and J shed 2 bases, with 17 bases lying between them. Looked up from germline, CDR1 is LNHNV and CDR2 is YYDKDF (reference sequence).